Each of the 2 T cell receptor beta chains below was sequenced from the same sample in a study of blood T cell repertoires in COVID-19. Repertoires were generated with immunoSEQ multiplex PCR, while TCRdb's copy carries only in-frame clones and drops some. There are hundreds of thousands of clones in the sample; around 85% occur only once, and around 0.72% lies in the top ten. The sequencing sample was made of peripheral blood. These receptors all stem from a man aged 40-55 years with acute or convalescent COVID-19.

The gene calls are TRBV4-1 and TRBJ2-3; TRBD1 aligns across 12 bases. CDR1 MGHRA and CDR2 YSYEKL come from the germline V gene. CDR3 size: 17 residues. After removal of 4 bases from V and 6 bases from J, the junction contained 11 bases not matched to a gene. The CDR3 reads CASSLSGTGGDQDTQYF. CDR3 nucleotides: TGCGCCAGCAGCCTATCTGGGACAGGGGGCGATCAGGATACGCAGTATTTT.

The V gene is TRBV11-2, the J gene TRBJ2-3; 8 bases are shared with TRBD1. V shed 6 bases and J 4 bases; nucleotides not matched to a gene: 18. The CDR3 is 18 amino acids. From germline, CDR1 is SGHAT and CDR2 FQNNGV. CDR3 nucleotides: TGTGCCAGCAGGGTACCCTACAGGGGGACGGGAGTGTCAGATACGCAGTATTTT. It codes for CASRVPYRGTGVSDTQYF.